The 6 T cell receptor beta chains below come from one sample, sequenced in a study of T cells after yellow fever vaccination (dated by TCRdb to about 2019). Library creation used 5' RACE. TCRdb lists the instrument as Illumina HiSeq 2500. Using fastp trimming at Q25 and MiXCR clonotype assembly, TCRdb reanalyzed the public sequencing data and kept in-frame beta chains. For every CDR3 protein sequence, its rows merge into one entry that carries the most common genes and DNA. A total of roughly 500,000 distinct CDR3 sequences appear in this sample, about 19% of them only once. Roughly an eighth of the sample comes from the top ten. The treatment or condition label on this specimen signifies: live attenuated yellow fever vaccine strain. The sample was PBMCs, taken 15 days after the yellow fever booster vaccination. The receptors come from a man between 25 and 39 years old who received the YFV17D yellow fever vaccine.

Here the CDR3 reads CASSPPLGTARGDTQYF. As DNA, the CDR3 is TGTGCCAGCAGCCCCCCACTCGGGACCGCACGAGGGGATACGCAGTATTTT. V usage is TRBV27 and J usage is TRBJ2-3; D may match TRBD1 or TRBD2 (5 bases each). Germline-derived CDR1 and CDR2 are MNHEY and SMNVEV (reference sequence). The CDR3 length is 17 residues. Trimming pared 6 bases from V and 6 bases from J, leaving 25 bases between.

This clonotype has a handful of counts. The genes are TRBV29-1 and TRBJ2-1; 12 positions match TRBD2. The CDR3 length is 19 residues. Trimming removed 4 bases from V and 0 bases from J; junction bases left unmatched: 13. Germline CDR1 SQVTM, CDR2 ANQGSEA. DNA of the CDR3: TGCAGCGTTGCACTACTTCTAGCGGGAGGGAAGTCCTCCTACAATGAGCAGTTCTTC. Its translation is CSVALLLAGGKSSYNEQFF.

This clonotype has more than one count but fewer than ten. The gene calls are TRBV7-2 and TRBJ2-7; unclear D gene. CDR1 SGHTA and CDR2 FQGNSA come from the germline V gene. The V end lost 3 bases, the J end lost 4 bases, and 16 bases lay between the germline ends. The CDR3 sequence is 15 residues long. The CDR3 nucleotides read TGTGCCAGCAGCTTGCATGGGTCGGCCGGGTACGAGCAGTACTTC. Protein product: CASSLHGSAGYEQYF.

There are a few counts of this clonotype. The chain is built from TRBV5-1 and TRBJ1-1, with D hard to call. The CDR3 contains 13 residues. Germline lookup yields CDR1 SGHRS and CDR2 YFSETQ. Trimming stripped 1 base from V and 8 bases from J, with 12 bases between. DNA for the CDR3: TGCGCCAGCAGCTTGATCGGGCCCTGGGAAGCTTTCTTT. As protein: CASSLIGPWEAFF.

This clonotype was detected a few times. Its ends do not fully match the called genes, so a read error is possible. The genes are TRBV6-5 and TRBJ2-2; D remains ambiguous. This CDR3 has 16 amino acids. From germline, CDR1 is MNHEY and CDR2 SVGAGI. The CDR3 bases are TGTGCCAGCAGTTATCCTAGGGAAGGGATCACCTGGGAGCTGTTTTTT. Residues: CASSYPREGITWELFF.

As DNA, the CDR3 is TGTGCCAGCAGCGAGTTGGGGTACTTC. Protein sequence: CASSELGYF. The gene calls are TRBV5-6 and TRBJ2-4; D gene unclear. Trimming removed 4 bases from V and 15 bases from J, with 8 bases in between. This CDR3 region has 9 residues. In germline, CDR1 is SGHDT, CDR2 YYEEEE.